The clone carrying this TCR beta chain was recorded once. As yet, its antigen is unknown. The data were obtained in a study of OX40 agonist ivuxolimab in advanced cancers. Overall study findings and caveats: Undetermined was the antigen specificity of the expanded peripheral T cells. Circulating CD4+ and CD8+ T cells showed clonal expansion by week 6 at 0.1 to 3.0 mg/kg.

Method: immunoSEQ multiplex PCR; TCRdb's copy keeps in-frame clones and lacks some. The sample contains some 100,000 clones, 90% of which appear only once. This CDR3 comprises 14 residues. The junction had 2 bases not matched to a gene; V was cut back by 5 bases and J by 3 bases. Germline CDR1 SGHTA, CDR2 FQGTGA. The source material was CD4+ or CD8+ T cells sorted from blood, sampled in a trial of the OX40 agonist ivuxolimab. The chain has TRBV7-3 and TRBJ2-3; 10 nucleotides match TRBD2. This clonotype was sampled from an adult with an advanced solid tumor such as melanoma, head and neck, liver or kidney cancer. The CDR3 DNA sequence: TGTGCCAGCAGCCTAGCGGGAGTAACAGATACGCAGTATTTT. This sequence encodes CASSLAGVTDTQYF.